There are a few counts of the clone carrying this TCR beta chain. The CDR3 has 16 residues. Germline V lookup: CDR1 SGHTA, CDR2 FQGNSA. Trimming at V came to 5 bases and at J to 5 bases, leaving 13 bases not matched to a gene. The record originates from a study of T-cell memory formation after mild COVID-19. TCRdb used MiXCR to reprocess the 5' RACE reads, holding one entry per CDR3 protein. The sample holds hundreds of thousands of distinct CDR3 sequences, roughly 18% seen once. The receptor's source is an adult woman who had mild COVID-19 (a few samples of this study predate the infection). Cell type and time point are not known. The sequencing sample was made of PBMCs or a T cell subset sorted from them (not recorded which). The rearrangement uses TRBV7-2 and TRBJ2-5; 8 nucleotides match TRBD1. The DNA for the CDR3 is TGTGCCAGCAGCAACAGTCCTAGGACAGGGATCGAGACCCAGTACTTC. This translates into CASSNSPRTGIETQYF. Looking up the rest from reference TRBV7-2 and TRBJ2-5 gives the full variable domain: GAGVSQSPSNKVTEKGKDVELRCDPISGHTALYWYRQSLGQGLEFLIYFQGNSAPDKSGLPSDRFSAERTGGSVSTLTIQRTQQEDSAVYLCASSNSPRTGIETQYFGPGTRLLVL.